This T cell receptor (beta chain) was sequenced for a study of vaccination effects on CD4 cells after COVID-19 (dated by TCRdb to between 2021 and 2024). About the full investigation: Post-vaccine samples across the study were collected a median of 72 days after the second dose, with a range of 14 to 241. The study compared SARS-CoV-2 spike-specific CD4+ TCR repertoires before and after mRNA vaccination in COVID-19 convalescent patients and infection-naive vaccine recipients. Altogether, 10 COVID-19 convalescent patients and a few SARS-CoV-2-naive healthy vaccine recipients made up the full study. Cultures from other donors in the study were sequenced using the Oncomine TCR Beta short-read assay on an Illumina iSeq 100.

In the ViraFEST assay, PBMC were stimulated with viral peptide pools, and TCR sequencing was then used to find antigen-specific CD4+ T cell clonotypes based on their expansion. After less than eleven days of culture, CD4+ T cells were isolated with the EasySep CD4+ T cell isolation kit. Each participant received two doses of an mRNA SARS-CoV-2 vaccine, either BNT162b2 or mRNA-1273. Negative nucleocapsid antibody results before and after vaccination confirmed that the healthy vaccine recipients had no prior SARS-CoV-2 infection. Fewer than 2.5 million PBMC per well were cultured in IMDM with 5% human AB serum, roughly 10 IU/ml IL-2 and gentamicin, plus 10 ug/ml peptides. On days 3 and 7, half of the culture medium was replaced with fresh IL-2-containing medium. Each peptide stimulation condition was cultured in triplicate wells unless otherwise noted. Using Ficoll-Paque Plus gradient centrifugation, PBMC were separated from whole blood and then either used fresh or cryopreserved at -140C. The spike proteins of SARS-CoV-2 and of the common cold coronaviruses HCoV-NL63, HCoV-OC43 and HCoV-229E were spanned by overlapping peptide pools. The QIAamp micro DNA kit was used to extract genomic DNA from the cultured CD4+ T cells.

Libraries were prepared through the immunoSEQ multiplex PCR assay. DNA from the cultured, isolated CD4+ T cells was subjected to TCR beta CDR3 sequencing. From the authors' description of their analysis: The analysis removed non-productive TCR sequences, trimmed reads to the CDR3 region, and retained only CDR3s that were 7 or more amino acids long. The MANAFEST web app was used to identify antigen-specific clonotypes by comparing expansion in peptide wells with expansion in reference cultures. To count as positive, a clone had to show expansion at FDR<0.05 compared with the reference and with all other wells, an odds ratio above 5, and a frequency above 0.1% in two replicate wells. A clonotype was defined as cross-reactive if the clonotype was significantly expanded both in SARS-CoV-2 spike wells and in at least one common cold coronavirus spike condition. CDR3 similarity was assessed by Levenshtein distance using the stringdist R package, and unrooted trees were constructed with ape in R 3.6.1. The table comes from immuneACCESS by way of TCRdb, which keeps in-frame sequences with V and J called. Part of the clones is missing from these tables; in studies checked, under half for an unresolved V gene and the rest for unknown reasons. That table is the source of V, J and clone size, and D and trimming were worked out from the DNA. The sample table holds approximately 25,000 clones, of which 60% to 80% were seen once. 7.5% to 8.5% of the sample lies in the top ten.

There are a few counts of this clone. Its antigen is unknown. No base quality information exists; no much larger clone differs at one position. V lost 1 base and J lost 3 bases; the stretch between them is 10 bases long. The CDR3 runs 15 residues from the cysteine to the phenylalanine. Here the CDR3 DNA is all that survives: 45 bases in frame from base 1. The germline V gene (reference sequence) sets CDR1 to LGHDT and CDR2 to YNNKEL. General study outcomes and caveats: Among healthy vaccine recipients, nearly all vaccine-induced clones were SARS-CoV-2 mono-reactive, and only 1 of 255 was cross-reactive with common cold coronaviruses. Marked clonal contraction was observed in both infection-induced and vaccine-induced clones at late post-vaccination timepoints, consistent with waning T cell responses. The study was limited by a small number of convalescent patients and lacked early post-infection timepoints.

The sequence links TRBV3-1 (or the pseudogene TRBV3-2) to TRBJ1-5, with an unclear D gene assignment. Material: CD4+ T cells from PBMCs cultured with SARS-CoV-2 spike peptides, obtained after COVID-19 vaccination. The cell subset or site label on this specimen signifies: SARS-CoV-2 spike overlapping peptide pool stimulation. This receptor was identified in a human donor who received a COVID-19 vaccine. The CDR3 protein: CASSQGLQPNQPQHF. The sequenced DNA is TGTGCCAGCAGCCAAGGGCTACAGCCCAATCAGCCCCAGCATTTT.